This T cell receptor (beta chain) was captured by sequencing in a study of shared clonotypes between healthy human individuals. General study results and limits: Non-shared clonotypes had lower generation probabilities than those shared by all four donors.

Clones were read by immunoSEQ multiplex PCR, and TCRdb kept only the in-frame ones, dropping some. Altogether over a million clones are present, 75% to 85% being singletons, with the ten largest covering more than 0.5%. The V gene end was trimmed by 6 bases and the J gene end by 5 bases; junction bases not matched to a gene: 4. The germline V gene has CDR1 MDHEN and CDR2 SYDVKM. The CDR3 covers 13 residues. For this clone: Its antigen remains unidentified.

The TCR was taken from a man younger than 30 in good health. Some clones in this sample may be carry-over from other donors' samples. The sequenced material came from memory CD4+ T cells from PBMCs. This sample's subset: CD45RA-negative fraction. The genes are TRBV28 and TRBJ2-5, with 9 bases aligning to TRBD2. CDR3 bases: TGTGCCAGCAGGGGCGGGAGGGCGGAGACCCAGTACTTC. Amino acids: CASRGGRAETQYF.